Below are 7 T cell receptor beta chains sequenced from a single sample in a study of blood T cells in healthy people across ages. A second roughly 7 to 11 cycle PCR used barcoded and J-beta primers. Via MiXCR, TCRdb re-called the 5' RACE reads, giving one row per CDR3 protein. Among roughly 1 million distinct CDR3 sequences, roughly 24% were seen once, and the ten largest hold around 0.75%. Separately, the same data were catalogued under a study of T cells of mothers and their children.

Sequenced input: blood. These receptors came from a girl aged 2 to 9 in good health.

The table lists this clonotype with a few counts. The CDR3 region is CSANREETQYF. In DNA, the CDR3 is TGCAGTGCTAACAGGGAAGAGACCCAGTACTTC. The chain carries TRBV20-1 and TRBJ2-5; a weak D match, TRBD1 (6 bases). The CDR3 extends over 11 amino acids. Germline CDR1 is DFQATT and CDR2 is SNEGSKA (reference sequence). Trimming removed 4 bases from V and 3 bases from J, with 6 bases in between.

This clonotype came up a few times. The chain has TRBV29-1 and TRBJ1-1, with D perhaps TRBD1 (5 bases). The germline V and J ends were trimmed by 7 bases and 6 bases, with 18 bases remaining between them. CDR3 length: 13 amino acids. CDR1 is SQVTM, CDR2 ANQGSEA, per germline. CDR3 sequence: CSAFHSWGAEAFF. CDR3 DNA sequence: TGCAGCGCCTTCCATTCCTGGGGGGCTGAAGCTTTCTTT.

The V gene is TRBV9, the J gene TRBJ2-7; D is ambiguous. V was pared by 0 bases and J by 1 base, with 8 bases between. The length of the CDR3 is 14 residues. Germline V gene data show CDR1 as SGDLS and CDR2 as YYNGEE. CDR3 sequence (DNA): TGTGCCAGCAGCGTAGCTGGGATATCCTACGAGCAGTACTTC. It is translated as CASSVAGISYEQYF. Full variable domain (rest looked up from reference TRBV9 and TRBJ2-7): DSGVTQTPKHLITATGQRVTLRCSPRSGDLSVYWYQQSLDQGLQFLIQYYNGEERAKGNILERFSAQQFPDLHSELNLSSLELGDSALYFCASSVAGISYEQYFGPGTRLTVT.

The genes are TRBV6-6 and TRBJ2-3; unclear D gene. CDR3 size: 14 residues. V was clipped by 7 bases and J by 2 bases, with 13 bases between them. Germline CDR1 is MNHNY and CDR2 is SVGAGI (reference sequence). CDR3 amino acids: CASTSSLSTDTQYF. CDR3 DNA: TGTGCCAGCACTTCCAGCCTGTCCACAGATACGCAGTATTTT.

This clonotype was counted between two and nine times. This sequence joins TRBV28 and TRBJ1-3; TRBD1 matches 10 bases. Germline CDR1 and CDR2: MDHEN and SYDVKM. The CDR3 length is 15 residues. With V trimmed by 6 bases and J by 2 bases, 4 bases remained unmatched. In nucleotides, the CDR3 is TGTGCCAGCAGCGGTGACAGGGGGCCTGGAAACACCATATATTTT. Protein product: CASSGDRGPGNTIYF.

This clonotype was observed at least ten times. The V call is TRBV2, the J call TRBJ2-7; 11 nucleotides agree with TRBD2. With V trimmed by 6 bases and J by 2 bases, 0 bases remained unmatched. CDR3 length equals 13 residues. CDR1 SNHLY and CDR2 FYNNEI come from the germline V gene. The CDR3 nucleotides are TGTGCCAGCAGGACTAGCGGGGCCTACGAGCAGTACTTC. Its protein is CASRTSGAYEQYF.

The rearrangement links TRBV6-5 to TRBJ2-5, with TRBD2 matching 10 bases. The CDR3 sequence is 15 residues long. CDR1 and CDR2 from the germline V gene are MNHEY and SVGAGI. The J segment lost 4 bases and the V segment lost 4 bases, leaving 6 bases of the junction unmatched. CDR3 DNA: TGTGCCAGCAGTTCTAGCGGGAGAGAGGGAGAGACCCAGTACTTC. This sequence encodes CASSSSGREGETQYF.